Listed here is a single TCR beta chain. This sample is part of a study of OX40 agonist ivuxolimab in advanced cancers. Study-level background: Administration of intravenous ivuxolimab to patients occurred every 2 weeks at 0.01 to 10 mg/kg. Patients were approximately 80% male with ages roughly 20 to 85, mean roughly 64.

The ends lost 6 bases at V and 1 base at J; junction bases unmatched: 4. This CDR3 contains 15 residues. CDR1 LNHDA and CDR2 SQIVND come from the germline V gene (reference sequence). The data were produced by immunoSEQ multiplex PCR, yet TCRdb's version contains in-frame clones alone and is incomplete. The sample contains fewer than 200,000 clones, 85% to 95% of which appear only once. The chain carries TRBV19 and TRBJ2-1; 9 bases are a match to TRBD1. The receptor comes from an adult with an advanced solid tumor such as melanoma, head and neck, liver or kidney cancer. The source was CD4+ or CD8+ T cells sorted from blood, collected in a trial of the OX40 agonist ivuxolimab. The CDR3: CASSYGQGSYNEQFF. CDR3 DNA sequence: TGTGCCAGTAGCTACGGACAGGGGTCCTACAATGAGCAGTTCTTC.